This TCR beta chain was retrieved from a study of T cells after yellow fever vaccination (dated by TCRdb to about 2019). Notes on the research overall: The SMART-Seq v4 Ultra Low Input RNA kit was used to prepare libraries from fractions with low cell numbers. Blood samples were taken at several timepoints before and after primary and secondary immunization, and bulk PBMC replicates and cell subsets were isolated. The cohort comprised two healthy male donors, one aged 18 to 30 and one aged 30 to 40 years. To follow T-cell clones before and after both primary and booster YFV17D yellow fever vaccination, bulk TCR alpha and beta repertoires underwent longitudinal sequencing. The full study reports these points: FACS-sorted repertoires could contain abundant contaminating clonotypes from the bulk population, so computational filtering was required. A small fraction of clonotypes showed up in both the CD4 and CD8 compartments, probably as a result of convergent recombination. After the booster, most clones that had expanded after primary vaccination were detected again (approximately 97% of CD4 and more than 80% of CD8), suggesting broad maintenance of memory. Compared with the primary T-cell response, the secondary T-cell response was faster but weaker, reaching its peak on day 5 rather than on day 15. Because the study included only a couple of donors, the extent to which the findings can be generalized is limited.

The label giving this sample's treatment or condition can be read as: live attenuated yellow fever vaccine strain. PBMCs were isolated from peripheral blood using a standard Ficoll-Paque protocol. Dynabeads CD4 and CD8 positive selection kits were used to isolate CD4 and CD8 T-cell fractions. RNA was extracted with TriZol from bulk PBMCs, CD4 and CD8 fractions, and dextramer-positive and dextramer-negative fractions. The CDR3, from cysteine to phenylalanine, totals 15 residues. Only the CDR3 region is kept as DNA, spanning 45 bases read in frame from base 1. CDR1 and CDR2, per the germline V gene, are SNHLY and FYNNEI. V is pruned by 6 bases and J by 0 bases, leaving 3 bases of the junction without a gene match. TCRdb lists the instrument as Illumina NovaSeq 6000. TCR cDNA was made using 5'RACE template switching, a step that added a universal primer site and unique molecular identifiers. Priming of cDNA synthesis was performed from both the TCR alpha and TCR beta constant segments. Library amplification involved two PCR steps, and the second step added sample barcodes and sequencing adapters. Sequencing of libraries was done on Illumina HiSeq 2500 (2x100 bp) or NovaSeq (2x150 bp). Per the authors' processing: Demultiplexing of reads and collapsing into UMI consensus sequences were performed with MIGEC, and V(D)J alignment was carried out with MiXCR. Clonotypes responding to the vaccine were identified with edgeR on replicate PBMC samples, with the criteria of FDR below 0.01 and a log2 fold change above 5 up to day 15. Each bulk clonotype received a CD4 or CD8 identity based on whether the sequenced CD4 or CD8 repertoire contained that clonotype at higher abundance. TCRdb cleaned the public reads at Q25 with fastp, built clones with MiXCR and kept in-frame beta chains. CDR3 protein duplicates are merged, each entry listing the most common genes and DNA. These V and J calls derive from TCRdb rather than the authors' analysis. The sample includes about 340,000 distinct CDR3 sequences, with 9.5% to 15% observed a single time. Jointly, the top ten make up more than 3% of the sample.

This clonotype came up many times. Its cognate antigen has yet to be identified. There are no base qualities to consult, and no much larger clone falls within one base. This receptor was taken from a man younger than 30 who received the YFV17D yellow fever vaccine. Rearrangement joined TRBV2 to TRBJ2-2; 8 bases in between match TRBD1. The material was CD4+ T cells sorted from PBMCs, obtained 15 days after the yellow fever booster vaccination. The DNA reads TGTGCCAGCAGCAGGACAGGGACGAACACCGGGGAGCTGTTTTTT. It translates to CASSRTGTNTGELFF.